The 29 T cell receptor beta chains given below trace back to one sample, sequenced in a study of T cell repertoires in cytomegalovirus infection. Antigens of these TCRs are unknown. TCRdb fed the reads into MiXCR, producing one record per CDR3 protein. The sample has approximately 910,000 distinct CDR3 sequences; less than 40% are singletons. Sequences were derived from cultured CD8+ T cells from PBMCs, sampled from culture after CMV antigen stimulation. The receptors here all came from a human donor in good health (CMV status not recorded). Some clones in this sample may be carry-over from other donors' samples.

This clonotype was seen many times. The rearrangement uses TRBV7-6 and TRBJ1-1, with D hard to call. Trimming stripped 1 base from V and 6 bases from J, with 6 bases between. CDR1 SGHVS and CDR2 FNYEAQ come from the germline V gene. The CDR3 sequence is 12 residues long. The CDR3, as DNA: TGTGCCAGCAGCTTAGATGGCGCTGAAGCTTTCTTT. As protein: CASSLDGAEAFF.

This clonotype has more than one count but fewer than ten. V usage is TRBV7-2 and J usage is TRBJ1-4; weak D call: TRBD1 (5 bases). CDR1 and CDR2 (germline): SGHTA, FQGNSA. V dropped 4 bases and J dropped 8 bases, with 17 bases sitting between them. CDR3 length: 15 residues. DNA of the CDR3: TGTGCCAGCAGCTACGGGGGGGAGGCCGACGAAAAACTGTTTTTT. Encoded protein: CASSYGGEADEKLFF.

The chain combines TRBV27 with TRBJ1-1, with D uncertain. Germline V gene lookup returns CDR1 MNHEY and CDR2 SMNVEV (reference sequence). Trimming pared 6 bases from V and 1 base from J, leaving 9 bases between. The CDR3 runs 13 residues. The chain's CDR3 is CASRSGRNTEAFF. The CDR3 DNA follows: TGTGCCAGCAGGTCAGGCCGGAACACTGAAGCTTTCTTT.

This chain connects TRBV6-5 to TRBJ2-1, with 10 bases fitting TRBD2. The CDR3 covers 16 residues. The ends lost 9 bases at V and 4 bases at J; junction bases unmatched: 12. Germline V gives CDR1 MNHEY, CDR2 SVGAGI. CDR3 in amino acids: CARTYPSSGGYNEQFF. The CDR3 DNA sequence: TGTGCCAGGACTTACCCGTCTAGCGGGGGTTACAATGAGCAGTTCTTC.

The rearrangement links TRBV27 to TRBJ1-6; 7 nucleotides line up with TRBD1. With 6 bases clipped from V and 7 bases from J, the junction kept 6 bases outside the gene matches. The CDR3 is 14 amino acids. Germline V gene lookup returns CDR1 MNHEY and CDR2 SMNVEV (reference sequence). The chain's CDR3 is CASRSGQRNSPLHF. The CDR3 DNA reads as TGTGCCAGCAGATCGGGACAGAGGAATTCACCCCTCCACTTT.

This clonotype was detected only a few times. This chain uses TRBV5-1 with TRBJ2-1; possible D gene TRBD1, 7 bases. CDR1 and CDR2 (germline): SGHRS, YFSETQ. The CDR3 is 15 residues long. Trimming stripped 3 bases from V and 1 base from J, with 11 bases between. The CDR3, as DNA: TGCGCCAGCAGCTGGAGGGACAGATCCTACAATGAGCAGTTCTTC. Residues: CASSWRDRSYNEQFF.

This chain links TRBV5-4 with TRBJ2-1; D possibly uses TRBD1 or TRBD2 (5 bases each). Germline CDR1 and CDR2: SGHNT and YYREEE (reference sequence). The CDR3 is 12 amino acids. The ends were cut back, 4 bases at V and 8 bases at J, with 10 bases in the middle. As DNA, the CDR3 is TGTGCCAGCAGCGATGGGGGAGATGAGCAGTTCTTC. Residues: CASSDGGDEQFF.

The V and J genes are TRBV29-1 and TRBJ1-2; the match to TRBD1 covers 9 bases. Germline V gene sequence: CDR1 SQVTM, CDR2 ANQGSEA. With V trimmed by 6 bases and J by 1 base, 12 bases remained unmatched. The CDR3 has 16 amino acids. The CDR3 DNA sequence: TGCAGCGTAGCTACGATACCGGGACAGGGTAACTATGGCTACACCTTC. Translation gives CSVATIPGQGNYGYTF. The variable domain in full, completed from reference TRBV29-1 and TRBJ1-2, reads SAVISQKPSRDICQRGTSLTIQCQVDSQVTMMFWYRQQPGQSLTLIATANQGSEATYESGFVIDKFPISRPNLTFSTLTVSNMSPEDSSIYLCSVATIPGQGNYGYTFGSGTRLTVV.

V usage is TRBV7-9 and J usage is TRBJ2-1; TRBD1 matches 7 bases. The germline gives CDR1 SEHNR, CDR2 FQNEAQ (reference sequence). CDR3 length: 17 amino acids. The J segment lost 6 bases and the V segment lost 3 bases, leaving 14 bases of the junction unmatched. CDR3 in amino acids: CASSFMTGPQEANEQFF. In DNA, the CDR3 is TGTGCCAGCAGCTTTATGACAGGGCCCCAGGAGGCCAATGAGCAGTTCTTC.

The chain is built from TRBV12-3 or TRBV12-4 and TRBJ2-1, with 7 bases aligning to TRBD1. With 9 bases clipped from V and 3 bases from J, the junction kept 11 bases outside the gene matches. The CDR3 sequence is 15 residues long. The DNA of the CDR3 is TGTGCCAGTACCGAAGACAGGGTAAACTACAATGAGCAGTTCTTC. Translation: CASTEDRVNYNEQFF.

This chain uses TRBV4-1 with TRBJ2-1; D ambiguous. Germline V gene lookup returns CDR1 MGHRA and CDR2 YSYEKL. CDR3 size: 18 residues. The V end was cut by 2 bases, the J end by 8 bases, with 25 bases between. CDR3 DNA sequence: TGCGCCAGCAGCCAAAACCACCTGTTATCGGGTAAGTGCGATGAGCAGTTCTTC. Amino acids: CASSQNHLLSGKCDEQFF.

CDR3 in amino acids: CASFLAGPSYEQYV. DNA for the CDR3: TGTGCCAGCTTTCTAGCGGGACCCTCCTACGAGCAGTACGTC. V and J are TRBV2 and TRBJ2-7; 9 bases align to TRBD2. Germline V gene data show CDR1 as SNHLY and CDR2 as FYNNEI. The CDR3 runs 14 residues. V lost 8 bases, J lost 0 bases, and 5 bases stayed unmatched.

The chain links TRBV12-5 to TRBJ1-1; no clear D gene. V shed 8 bases and J shed 5 bases, with 21 bases lying between them. The CDR3 totals 15 residues. The germline V gene has CDR1 LGHNT and CDR2 FRNRAP. The chain's CDR3 is CASNQIGEVPTEAFF. The DNA of the CDR3 is TGTGCTAGTAACCAAATAGGAGAGGTCCCAACTGAAGCTTTCTTT.

The chain combines TRBV7-9 with TRBJ1-1; D is ambiguous. CDR1 is SEHNR and CDR2 is FQNEAQ in the germline V gene (reference sequence). The CDR3 extends over 15 amino acids. V lost 4 bases, J lost 0 bases, and 12 bases lay in between. In DNA, the CDR3 is TGTGCCAGCAGCTCGGGGAGATACATGAACACTGAAGCTTTCTTT. The encoded protein is CASSSGRYMNTEAFF.

This clonotype has more than one count but fewer than ten. This chain joins TRBV5-5 and TRBJ2-3; weak D call: TRBD2 (7 bases). This CDR3 contains 17 residues. Germline V gene data show CDR1 as SGHKS and CDR2 as YYEKEE (reference sequence). V was pared by 7 bases and J by 1 base, with 22 bases between. CDR3 DNA sequence: TGTGCCAGCTGCGGTGAGAGGGGGGGCCGGGGCACAGATACGCAGTATTTT. Its protein product is CASCGERGGRGTDTQYF.

The chain links TRBV6-6 to TRBJ1-2, with D unresolved. Trimming stripped 3 bases from V and 6 bases from J, with 17 bases between. CDR1 and CDR2 (germline): MNHNY, SVGAGI (reference sequence). The CDR3 has 15 residues. CDR3 in amino acids: CASSYYVNGFNGYTF. The CDR3 DNA reads as TGTGCCAGCAGTTATTACGTGAACGGGTTTAATGGCTACACCTTC.

The chain is built from TRBV5-1 and TRBJ2-2; 8 bases line up with TRBD1. Germline V gene data show CDR1 as SGHRS and CDR2 as YFSETQ. The ends lost 1 base at V and 0 bases at J; junction bases unmatched: 8. The CDR3 spans 18 residues. CDR3 sequence: CASSLSPGQDANTGELFF. CDR3 coding DNA: TGCGCCAGCAGCTTGTCGCCGGGACAGGACGCGAACACCGGGGAGCTGTTTTTT.

The table lists this clonotype with many counts. The chain joins TRBV7-9 to TRBJ2-3; tentative D call: TRBD2 (5 bases). Per the germline V gene, CDR1 is SEHNR and CDR2 is FQNEAQ (reference sequence). The length of the CDR3 is 15 residues. Trimming pared 7 bases from V and 0 bases from J, leaving 14 bases between. Here the CDR3 reads CASNSGGQSTDTQYF. The DNA for the CDR3 is TGTGCCAGCAACAGCGGCGGGCAAAGCACAGATACGCAGTATTTT.

The chain couples TRBV5-6 to TRBJ1-2; no reliable D call. Germline-derived CDR1 and CDR2 are SGHDT and YYEEEE. The CDR3 covers 16 residues. V lost 2 bases and J lost 0, with 14 bases in between. CDR3 coding DNA: TGTGCCAGCAGCTTAATTGTCGTCAGTTCTAACTATGGCTACACCTTC. This gives the protein CASSLIVVSSNYGYTF.

This chain joins TRBV9 and TRBJ2-3; D unresolved. Trimming took off 4 bases at V and 2 bases at J, with 14 bases between the two ends. This CDR3 has 15 residues. Germline V gene sequence: CDR1 SGDLS, CDR2 YYNGEE. The CDR3 is CASSLRSGYTDTQYF. CDR3 nucleotides: TGTGCCAGCAGCTTACGCAGTGGCTACACAGATACGCAGTATTTT.

J is TRBJ1-4 and V is TRBV20-1; the D is unclear. The V gene lost 3 bases and the J gene lost 2 bases, with 10 bases spanning the gap. CDR1 is DFQATT, CDR2 SNEGSKA, per germline (reference sequence). This CDR3 is 14 amino acids long. The CDR3 DNA reads as TGCAGTGCTAGGAAAAAAGGGACTAATGAAAAACTGTTTTTT. This encodes CSARKKGTNEKLFF.

The chain uses TRBV10-3 and TRBJ1-4; 8 bases agree with TRBD1. CDR1 is ENHRY and CDR2 is SYGVKD in the germline V gene. This CDR3 contains 18 residues. The ends lost 1 base at V and 0 bases at J; junction bases unmatched: 7. The CDR3 loop is CAISELGGQEATNEKLFF. The DNA for the CDR3 is TGTGCCATCAGTGAGTTGGGGGGACAGGAAGCAACTAATGAAAAACTGTTTTTT.

Only a few counts were recorded for this clonotype. The chain has TRBV12-3 or TRBV12-4 and TRBJ2-7; D uncertain. V lost 8 bases, J lost 5 bases, and 13 bases lay in between. CDR3 length: 12 residues. Here the CDR3 DNA reads TGTGCCAGCTCCAGGATTTTCCACGAGCAGTACTTC. Residues: CASSRIFHEQYF.

The rearrangement uses TRBV27 and TRBJ1-5; 10 bases map to TRBD1. This CDR3 has 18 amino acids. Germline V gives CDR1 MNHEY, CDR2 SMNVEV (reference sequence). With 5 bases clipped from V and 1 base from J, the junction kept 11 bases outside the gene matches. CDR3 DNA sequence: TGTGCCAGCAGTCCTCGACAGGGGGCTAGGGGAAGCAATCAGCCCCAGCATTTT. Its translation: CASSPRQGARGSNQPQHF.

V and J are TRBV7-9 and TRBJ2-6; TRBD1 matches 7 bases. The ends lost 6 bases at V and 2 bases at J; junction bases unmatched: 10. The CDR3 runs 17 residues. Germline V CDR1 and CDR2: SEHNR, FQNEAQ (reference sequence). Here the CDR3 reads CASRRQGNFPGANVLTF. The CDR3 DNA follows: TGTGCCAGCAGACGACAGGGTAACTTCCCTGGGGCCAACGTCCTGACTTTC.

This chain uses TRBV4-1 with TRBJ1-5, with 7 bases fitting TRBD1. The CDR3 has 16 amino acids. V lost 3 bases, J lost 6 bases, and 11 bases stayed unmatched. Per the germline V gene, CDR1 is MGHRA and CDR2 is YSYEKL. The CDR3 protein is CASSQGGLQGGQPQHF. The CDR3 DNA sequence: TGCGCCAGCAGCCAGGGAGGGCTCCAGGGGGGTCAGCCCCAGCATTTT.

This clonotype has a count of ten or more. The chain links TRBV6-1 to TRBJ2-2; no firm D call. Germline loops: CDR1 MNHNS, CDR2 SASEGT. Trimming left V 1 base short and J 0 bases short, with 15 bases between. The CDR3 spans 18 residues. CDR3 amino acids: CASSEVVRRSANTGELFF. CDR3 nucleotide sequence: TGTGCCAGCAGTGAAGTTGTCAGACGATCCGCGAACACCGGGGAGCTGTTTTTT.

This clonotype was found a few times. The chain joins TRBV27 to TRBJ1-4; D is undetermined. This CDR3 comprises 15 residues. The germline V gene has CDR1 MNHEY and CDR2 SMNVEV (reference sequence). V was cut by 4 bases and J by 7 bases, with 16 bases left in between. CDR3 nucleotides: TGTGCCAGCAGTTGGACCTTACGGGGTGGTGAAAAACTGTTTTTT. Its translation: CASSWTLRGGEKLFF.

This clonotype was seen a few times. This chain uses TRBV6-5 with TRBJ1-6; no definite D call. This CDR3 contains 17 residues. V gave up 6 bases and J gave up 0 bases, with 15 bases separating them. CDR1 is MNHEY and CDR2 is SVGAGI in the germline V gene. The CDR3 nucleotides read TGTGCCAGCAGCCTCAACCTTCGACACTCCTATAATTCACCCCTCCACTTT. This sequence encodes CASSLNLRHSYNSPLHF.